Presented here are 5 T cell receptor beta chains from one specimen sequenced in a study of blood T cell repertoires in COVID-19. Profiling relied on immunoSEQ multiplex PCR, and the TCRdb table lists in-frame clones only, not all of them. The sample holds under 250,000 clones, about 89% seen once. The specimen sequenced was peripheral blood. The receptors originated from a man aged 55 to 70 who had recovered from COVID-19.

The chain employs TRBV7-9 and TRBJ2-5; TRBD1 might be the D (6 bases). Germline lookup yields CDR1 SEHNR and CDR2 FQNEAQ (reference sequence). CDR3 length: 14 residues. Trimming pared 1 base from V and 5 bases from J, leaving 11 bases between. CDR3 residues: CASSLEGQGETQYF. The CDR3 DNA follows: TGTGCCAGCAGCTTAGAAGGTCAGGGGGAGACCCAGTACTTC.

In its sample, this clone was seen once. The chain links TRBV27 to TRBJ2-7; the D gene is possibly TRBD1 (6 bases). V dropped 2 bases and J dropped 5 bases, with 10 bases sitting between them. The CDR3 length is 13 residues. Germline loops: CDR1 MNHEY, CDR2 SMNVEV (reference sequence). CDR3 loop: CASSLRRGNEQYF. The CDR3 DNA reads TGTGCCAGCAGTTTACGAAGGGGGAACGAGCAGTACTTC.

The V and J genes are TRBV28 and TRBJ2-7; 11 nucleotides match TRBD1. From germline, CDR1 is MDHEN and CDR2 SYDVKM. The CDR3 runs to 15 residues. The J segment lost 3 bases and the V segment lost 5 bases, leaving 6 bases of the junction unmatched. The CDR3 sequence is CASSPPGTGGYEQYF. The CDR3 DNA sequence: TGTGCCAGCAGTCCGCCCGGGACAGGGGGCTACGAGCAGTACTTC. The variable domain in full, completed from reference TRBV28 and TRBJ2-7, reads DVKVTQSSRYLVKRTGEKVFLECVQDMDHENMFWYRQDPGLGLRLIYFSYDVKMKEKGDIPEGYSVSREKKERFSLILESASTNQTSMYLCASSPPGTGGYEQYFGPGTRLTVT.

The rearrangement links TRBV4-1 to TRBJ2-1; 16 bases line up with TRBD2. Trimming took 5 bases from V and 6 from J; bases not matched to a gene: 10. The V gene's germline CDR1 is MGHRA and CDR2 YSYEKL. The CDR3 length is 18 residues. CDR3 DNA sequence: TGCGCCAGCAGCTACGATATGGGGACTAGCGGGGGGGCCAATGAGCAGTTCTTC. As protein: CASSYDMGTSGGANEQFF.

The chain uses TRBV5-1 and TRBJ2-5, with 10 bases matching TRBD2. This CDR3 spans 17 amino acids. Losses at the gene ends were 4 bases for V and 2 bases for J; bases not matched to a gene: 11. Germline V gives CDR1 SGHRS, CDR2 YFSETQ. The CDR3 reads CASSLGGLAQAQETQYF. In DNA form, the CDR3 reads TGCGCCAGCAGCCTTGGGGGACTAGCGCAAGCACAAGAGACCCAGTACTTC.